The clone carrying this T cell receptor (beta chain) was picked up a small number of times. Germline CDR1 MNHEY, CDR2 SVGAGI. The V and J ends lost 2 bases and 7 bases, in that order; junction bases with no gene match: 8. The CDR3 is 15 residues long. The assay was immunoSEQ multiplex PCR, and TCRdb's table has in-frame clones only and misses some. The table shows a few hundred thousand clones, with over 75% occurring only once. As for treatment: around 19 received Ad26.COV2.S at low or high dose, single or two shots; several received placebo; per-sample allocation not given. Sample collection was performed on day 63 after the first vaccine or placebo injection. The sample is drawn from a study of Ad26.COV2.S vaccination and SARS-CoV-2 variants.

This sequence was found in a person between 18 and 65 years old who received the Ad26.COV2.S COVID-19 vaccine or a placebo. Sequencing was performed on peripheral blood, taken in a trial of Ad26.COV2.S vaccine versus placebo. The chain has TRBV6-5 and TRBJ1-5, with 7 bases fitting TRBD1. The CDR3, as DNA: TGTGCCAGCAGTTACGCCAGGGGGGGCGGGCAGCCCCAGCATTTT. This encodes CASSYARGGGQPQHF.